Listed below are T cell receptor beta chains from one sample, sequenced in a study of T cell responses to AZD1222 COVID-19 vaccine. The data were produced by immunoSEQ multiplex PCR, yet TCRdb's version contains in-frame clones alone and is incomplete. The sample shows some 170,000 clones, over 85% of them seen only once. The sequencing used peripheral blood, collected on day 0 of AZD1222 vaccination. These TCRs come from an adult in good health. Each CDR3 is given with its conserved first and last residue. Size values are once, few and many counts, or a class for expanded clones, and some rows have none.

-	TRBV14	TRBJ2-1	CASSQDWVESPNEQFF
-	TRBV7-8	TRBJ1-1	CASRETTDTEAFF
-	TRBV11-2	TRBJ2-7	CASSPKLARGPDPYEQYF
once	TRBV5-4	TRBJ2-7	CASSLEGSRAYEQYF
-	TRBV10-1	TRBJ2-1	CASSEWGGSSYNEQFF
-	TRBV19	TRBJ1-5	CASSNLRGRLINQPQHF
few	TRBV27	TRBJ1-2	CASSSRWTASKVYGYTF
-	TRBV11-2	TRBJ2-1	CASSSPREQFF
-	TRBV18	TRBJ2-4	CASSSTDTSKVF
-	TRBV7-2	TRBJ2-7	CASSFLSYEQYF
-	TRBV20-1	TRBJ2-5	CSAKTEETQYF
-	TRBV18	TRBJ1-5	CASSPPRTGTSNQPQHF
-	TRBV5-1	TRBJ2-7	CASSPSAGQTYEQYF
-	TRBV19	TRBJ1-1	CASSIGPRGVSRVIIGTEAFF
-	TRBV7-2	TRBJ1-1	CASSPGGSTEAFF
-	TRBV28	TRBJ1-2	CASSLPSGANYGYTF
-	TRBV20-1	TRBJ2-7	CSARGTEEQYF
once	TRBV7-8	TRBJ2-7	CASSLGGLAGASYEQYF
-	TRBV11-3	TRBJ1-1	CASSPGGGEAFF
-	TRBV7-9	TRBJ2-2	CASSSAQVATGELFF
-	TRBV5-4	TRBJ2-7	CASSLPGLQTYEQYF
-	TRBV18	TRBJ1-1	CASSTSQGAEAFF
-	TRBV7-9	TRBJ2-7	CASSLGGSGLATYEQYF
few	TRBV12-3/TRBV12-4	TRBJ2-7	CASSRDSYEQYF
-	TRBV19	TRBJ2-7	CASSMVGYEQYF
-	TRBV5-8	TRBJ1-2	CASSLKGSLGYTF
-	TRBV5-1	TRBJ2-7	CASSLNSGRGYEQYF
-	TRBV6-1	TRBJ2-1	CASSEGTVSLNEQFF
-	TRBV10-3	TRBJ2-1	CASGPAGEGNEQFF
once	TRBV7-2	TRBJ2-2	CASSLVGGLAGGAGELFF
-	TRBV7-6	TRBJ2-5	CASSPPAGAAKTQYF
-	TRBV6-1	TRBJ2-5	CASSDILGETQYF
-	TRBV13	TRBJ2-1	CASSLEGEGGNEQFF
-	TRBV6-5	TRBJ2-1	CASLRTGGKNEQFF
-	TRBV18	TRBJ1-1	CASSPIGLHTEAFF
few	TRBV14	TRBJ1-1	CASSQDLGGTEAFF
-	TRBV25-1	TRBJ1-4	CASSEQGSGEKLFF
once	TRBV5-1	TRBJ2-3	CASSLEGLAAGDTQYF
-	TRBV2	TRBJ1-5	CASRAQTTVSNQPQHF
-	TRBV7-8	TRBJ2-7	CASSLVTGSYEQYF
-	TRBV11-2	TRBJ2-5	CASSLDGDSQETQYF
-	TRBV25-1	TRBJ1-2	CASSGTGGYHGYTF
-	TRBV28	TRBJ1-5	CASSFLTLDRRNQPQHF
-	TRBV19	TRBJ2-1	CASSIGYNEQFF
-	TRBV18	TRBJ2-7	CASSSGQGGTYEQYF
-	TRBV7-4	TRBJ2-4	CASSSSAGNIQYF
-	TRBV18	TRBJ2-3	CASSPIETDTQYF
-	TRBV7-2	TRBJ1-3	CASSLGAGAGNTIYF